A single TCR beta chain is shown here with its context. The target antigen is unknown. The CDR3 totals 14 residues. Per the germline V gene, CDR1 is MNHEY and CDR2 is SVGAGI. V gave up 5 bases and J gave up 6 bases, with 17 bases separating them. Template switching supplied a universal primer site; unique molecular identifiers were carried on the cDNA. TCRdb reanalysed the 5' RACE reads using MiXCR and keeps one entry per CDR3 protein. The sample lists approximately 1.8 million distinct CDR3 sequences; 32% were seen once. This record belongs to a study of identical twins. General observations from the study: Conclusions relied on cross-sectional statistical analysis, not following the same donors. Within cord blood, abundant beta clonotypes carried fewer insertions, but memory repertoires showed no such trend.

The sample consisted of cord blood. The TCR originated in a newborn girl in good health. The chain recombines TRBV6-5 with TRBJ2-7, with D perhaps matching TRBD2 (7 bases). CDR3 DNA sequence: TGTGCCAGCAGTCCCTCTAGCGGAGGGGGCGAGCAGTACTTC. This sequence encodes CASSPSSGGGEQYF.